One and the same sample provided the 32 T cell receptor beta chains below, sequenced in a study of regulatory T cells in long-lasting Graves disease. Time point defined: newly diagnosed GD, antithyroid drugs for less than 3 months. PBMC-derived RNA was used for the TCR library. Investigators prepared the TCR beta libraries by applying iRepertoire HTBI primers and Arm-PCR of CDR3 regions. A single record per CDR3 protein comes from TCRdb applying MiXCR to the multiplex PCR reads. The data hold hundreds of thousands of distinct CDR3 sequences, with 15% observed a single time. Sequenced here: peripheral blood mononuclear cells (PBMCs), sampled at new diagnosis, from a patient treated with antithyroid drugs. The receptor set was obtained from a female donor with Graves disease.

The rearrangement uses TRBV7-2 and TRBJ2-3; 15 bases are a match to TRBD2. Matching the DNA end better, TRBJ2-1 makes the J call doubtful. CDR1 is SGHTA, CDR2 FQGNSA, per germline. This CDR3 spans 14 amino acids. The CDR3 bases are TGTGCCAGCCGGACTAGCGGGGGGGCCGGTGAGCAGTTCTTC. The encoded protein is CASRTSGGAGEQFF.

This clonotype has at least ten counts. V and J are TRBV12-3 or TRBV12-4 and TRBJ2-5; TRBD1 matches at 10 bases. The CDR3 has 15 residues. The V and J ends lost 6 bases and 0 bases, in that order; junction bases with no gene match: 4. The CDR3 here is CASSGGQGYQETQYF. CDR3 DNA: TGTGCCAGCAGCGGGGGACAGGGGTACCAAGAGACCCAGTACTTC.

Ten or more counts support this clonotype. The chain links TRBV12-3 or TRBV12-4 to TRBJ1-2; D is unresolved. This CDR3 region has 15 residues. Trimming left V 5 bases short and J 4 bases short, with 17 bases between. CDR3 amino acids: CASSHHGNAVYGYTF. The CDR3 DNA sequence: TGTGCCAGCAGTCATCATGGGAATGCCGTCTATGGCTACACCTTC.

For the CDR3, the DNA is TGTGCCAGCAGCTTAAGGCCAACAGGGCTACCCTCCTACGAGCAGTACTTC. As protein: CASSLRPTGLPSYEQYF. This chain connects TRBV7-4 to TRBJ2-7; possible D gene TRBD1, 6 bases. V gave up 2 bases and J gave up 0 bases, with 17 bases separating them. Germline CDR1 and CDR2: SGHVT and SQSDAQ. CDR3 size: 17 residues.

This clonotype has ten or more counts. The chain couples TRBV3-1 to TRBJ1-2; tentatively, D is TRBD1 (5 bases). The CDR3 has 14 residues. V shed 1 base and J shed 6 bases, with 12 bases lying between them. Germline CDR1 is LGHDT and CDR2 is YNNKEL (reference sequence). DNA of the CDR3: TGTGCCAGCAGCCAAGGGATTTCAGGGAATGGCTACACCTTC. Protein product: CASSQGISGNGYTF.

The rearrangement uses TRBV5-6 and TRBJ2-1, with 9 bases aligning to TRBD2. There are 17 residues in the CDR3. V gave up 3 bases and J gave up 7 bases; unmatched junction bases: 14. Germline V gives CDR1 SGHDT, CDR2 YYEEEE. The DNA of the CDR3 is TGTGCCAGCAGCTGGAGGTATTTAGCGGGAGAGAATAATGAGCAGTTCTTC. It is translated as CASSWRYLAGENNEQFF. Combining the CDR3 with reference TRBV5-6 and TRBJ2-1 gives the whole variable domain DAGVTQSPTHLIKTRGQQVTLRCSPKSGHDTVSWYQQALGQGPQFIFQYYEEEERQRGNFPDRFSGHQFPNYSSELNVNALLLGDSALYLCASSWRYLAGENNEQFFGPGTRLTVL.

A few counts support this clonotype. J is TRBJ1-3 and V is TRBV18, with no clear D. This CDR3 comprises 13 residues. Germline V CDR1 and CDR2: KGHSH, LQKENI. Trimming removed 2 bases from V and 4 bases from J, with 6 bases in between. The CDR3 nucleotides read TGTGCCAGCTCACCAGGAGACGGAAACACCATATATTTT. Translation: CASSPGDGNTIYF.

The rearrangement links TRBV4-2 to TRBJ2-7, with 11 bases that match TRBD2. V dropped 0 bases and J dropped 2; count of bases not matched to a gene: 6. CDR1 LGHNA and CDR2 YNFKEQ come from the germline V gene. This CDR3 is 17 amino acids long. This CDR3 is CASSQEPLAGGAYEQYF. The CDR3 coding sequence is TGTGCCAGCAGCCAAGAGCCATTAGCGGGGGGGGCCTACGAGCAGTACTTC.

In this sample, this clonotype turned up many times. This chain connects TRBV5-4 to TRBJ2-1, with D uncertain. V shed 2 bases and J shed 0 bases, with 12 bases lying between them. The germline V gene has CDR1 SGHNT and CDR2 YYREEE (reference sequence). This CDR3 region has 16 residues. CDR3 DNA: TGTGCCAGCAGCTTAGTACGACGGAGCTCCTACAATGAGCAGTTCTTC. Translation: CASSLVRRSSYNEQFF. The full variable domain, rest sourced from reference TRBV5-4 and TRBJ2-1, is ETGVTQSPTHLIKTRGQQVTLRCSSQSGHNTVSWYQQALGQGPQFIFQYYREEENGRGNFPPRFSGLQFPNYSSELNVNALELDDSALYLCASSLVRRSSYNEQFFGPGTRLTVL.

The chain employs TRBV27 and TRBJ1-2; no clear D. This CDR3 comprises 16 residues. In germline, CDR1 is MNHEY, CDR2 SMNVEV (reference sequence). Trimming took off 5 bases at V and 0 bases at J, with 16 bases between the two ends. The chain's CDR3 is CASSPRASPTNYGYTF. CDR3 coding DNA: TGTGCCAGCAGTCCACGGGCGTCTCCGACTAACTATGGCTACACCTTC.

This clonotype was seen many times. The chain links TRBV20-1 to TRBJ2-7; 11 bases line up with TRBD2. Germline trimming cut 6 bases from V and 1 base from J; bases unmatched to any gene: 14. Germline loops: CDR1 DFQATT, CDR2 SNEGSKA (reference sequence). The CDR3 runs 17 residues. The CDR3 loop is CSASGRLAGGISYEQYF. The CDR3 DNA is TGCAGTGCCTCTGGAAGGTTAGCGGGAGGGATTTCCTACGAGCAGTACTTC.

This clonotype was detected a few times. This chain joins TRBV11-2 and TRBJ2-1; 11 bases fit TRBD2. Per germline, CDR1 SGHAT and CDR2 FQNNGV. The CDR3 runs 17 residues. Germline trimming cut 7 bases from V and 0 bases from J; bases unmatched to any gene: 8. CDR3 region: CASIAILAGDSYNEQFF. The CDR3 DNA reads as TGTGCCAGCATCGCCATACTAGCGGGGGACTCCTACAATGAGCAGTTCTTC.

This clonotype was recorded many times. This chain connects TRBV7-2 to TRBJ1-2; D perhaps matches TRBD1 (5 bases). The V gene's germline CDR1 is SGHTA and CDR2 FQGNSA. Trimming took 1 base from V and 8 from J, leaving 17 bases between them. The CDR3 contains 15 residues. CDR3 protein: CASSLVGGEASGYTF. Here the CDR3 DNA reads TGTGCCAGCAGCTTAGTTGGGGGGGAAGCGTCCGGCTACACCTTC.

This rearrangement joins TRBV12-3 or TRBV12-4 to TRBJ1-4; D not resolved. The CDR3 is 15 amino acids. Trimming left V 4 bases short and J 10 bases short, with 19 bases between. CDR3 protein: CASSSKPTETGKLFF. The CDR3 region has the DNA TGTGCCAGCAGTTCGAAGCCAACCGAAACTGGAAAACTGTTTTTT.

This clonotype occurred a few times. Here the CDR3 DNA reads TGTGCCAGTAGTATCAGACAGTGGTTCGGAGATGGCTACACCTTC. Protein sequence: CASSIRQWFGDGYTF. V gene TRBV19 combines with J gene TRBJ1-2; tentative D call: TRBD1 (5 bases). The V gene lost 3 bases and the J gene lost 6 bases, with 17 bases spanning the gap. The V gene's germline CDR1 is LNHDA and CDR2 SQIVND (reference sequence). The CDR3 consists of 15 residues.

This clonotype was counted many times. CDR3 coding DNA: TGCGCCAGCAGCTCGACGCTAGGCAGGGGGCGCATCACTGAAGCTTTCTTT. Protein sequence: CASSSTLGRGRITEAFF. The V and J genes are TRBV5-1 and TRBJ1-1; TRBD1 matches 8 bases. CDR1 SGHRS and CDR2 YFSETQ come from the germline V gene. The V and J ends lost 3 bases and 4 bases, in that order; junction bases with no gene match: 14. The CDR3 runs to 17 residues.

This clonotype was recorded a few times. This chain links TRBV27 with TRBJ2-2; the match to TRBD2 covers 11 bases. V lost 7 bases, J lost 6 bases, and 4 bases stayed unmatched. CDR1 and CDR2 from the germline V gene are MNHEY and SMNVEV (reference sequence). The CDR3 length is 14 residues. The DNA of the CDR3 is TGTGCCAGCAATAGCGGGAGGGCCGCCGGGGAGCTGTTTTTT. This sequence encodes CASNSGRAAGELFF.

Ten or more counts support this clonotype. The chain joins TRBV7-6 to TRBJ1-3; D is uncertain. CDR3 size: 15 residues. Trimming pared 6 bases from V and 0 bases from J, leaving 12 bases between. Germline values: CDR1 SGHVS, CDR2 FNYEAQ. The CDR3 here is CASSYAPSSGNTIYF. As DNA, the CDR3 is TGTGCCAGCAGTTACGCACCGAGCTCTGGAAACACCATATATTTT.

This clonotype was recorded many times. The chain has TRBV30 and TRBJ1-5; D is uncertain. The CDR3 extends over 13 amino acids. Germline CDR1 is GTSNPN and CDR2 is SVGIG (reference sequence). Trimming took 3 bases from V and 7 from J, leaving 13 bases between them. CDR3 sequence: CAWSVAGIQPQHF. The CDR3, as DNA: TGTGCCTGGAGCGTCGCGGGAATCCAGCCCCAGCATTTT.

This clonotype was counted at least ten times. The chain couples TRBV30 to TRBJ2-2; 9 nucleotides align to TRBD1. In germline, CDR1 is GTSNPN, CDR2 SVGIG (reference sequence). This CDR3 spans 16 amino acids. V shed 8 bases, J shed 6 bases, and the junction held 16 bases outside the gene matches. The CDR3 coding sequence is TGTGCCGGAACCTTGGGACAGGGAATCTCGGCCGGGGAGCTGTTTTTT. Translated, it gives CAGTLGQGISAGELFF.

This clonotype was seen at least ten times. J is TRBJ1-6 and V is TRBV28, with D perhaps TRBD1 (5 bases). Germline loops: CDR1 MDHEN, CDR2 SYDVKM. V was cut by 10 bases and J by 7 bases, with 20 bases left in between. The CDR3 loop spans 15 amino acids. The CDR3 coding sequence is TGTGCCACCAGACCCCCTGGACACTTAAATTCACCCCTCCACTTT. Translating it yields CATRPPGHLNSPLHF.

This clonotype was detected ten times or more. The chain has TRBV4-1 and TRBJ2-3; perhaps TRBD2 as D (6 bases). CDR3 length equals 16 residues. Between the trimmed V and J ends, which lost 0 bases and 2 bases, there was a span of 12 bases. Germline V gene lookup returns CDR1 MGHRA and CDR2 YSYEKL. Here the CDR3 reads CASSQEAGTHTDTQYF. The CDR3 coding sequence is TGCGCCAGCAGCCAAGAGGCGGGGACCCACACAGATACGCAGTATTTT.

This clonotype has at least ten counts. V usage is TRBV4-1 and J usage is TRBJ2-1; 9 bases align to TRBD1. The CDR3 extends over 16 amino acids. The V gene's germline CDR1 is MGHRA and CDR2 YSYEKL. V lost 0 bases and J lost 9; bases outside the gene matches: 9. In nucleotides, the CDR3 is TGCGCCAGCAGCCAAGATGGCGGGACAGGGAACACTGAGCAGTTCTTC. It specifies CASSQDGGTGNTEQFF.

This clonotype is a singleton in its sample. The rearrangement joins TRBV28 to TRBJ2-7; either TRBD1 or TRBD2 may supply D (5 bases each). V was shortened by 3 bases and J by 3 bases, with 9 bases between the two germline ends. Per germline, CDR1 MDHEN and CDR2 SYDVKM. This CDR3 contains 13 residues. Here the CDR3 reads CASSLTAVYEQYF. CDR3 bases: TGTGCCAGCAGTTTGACAGCGGTCTACGAGCAGTACTTC.

This clonotype was seen ten or more times. The chain is built from TRBV12-3 or TRBV12-4 and TRBJ2-5; TRBD1 matches at 9 bases. The CDR3 runs to 15 residues. The ends lost 6 bases at V and 4 bases at J; junction bases unmatched: 9. CDR3 sequence: CASSRPSTGGETQYF. CDR3 in DNA: TGTGCCAGCAGCCGACCGTCGACAGGGGGAGAGACCCAGTACTTC.

This clonotype occurred many times. This chain connects TRBV29-1 to TRBJ1-1; 8 nucleotides match TRBD1. Germline assignment: CDR1 SQVTM and CDR2 ANQGSEA. The CDR3 is 13 residues long. Trimming cost V 2 bases and J 5 bases; bases outside gene matches: 4. This CDR3 reads CSVESGQGTEAFF. The CDR3 region has the DNA TGCAGCGTTGAATCAGGACAGGGTACTGAAGCTTTCTTT. Full variable domain (outside the CDR3, taken from reference TRBV29-1 and TRBJ1-1): SAVISQKPSRDICQRGTSLTIQCQVDSQVTMMFWYRQQPGQSLTLIATANQGSEATYESGFVIDKFPISRPNLTFSTLTVSNMSPEDSSIYLCSVESGQGTEAFFGQGTRLTVV.

In this sample, this clonotype turned up many times. V usage is TRBV7-2 and J usage is TRBJ2-1; D is unresolved. This CDR3 region has 12 residues. Germline assignment: CDR1 SGHTA and CDR2 FQGNSA. Trimming stripped 2 bases from V and 12 bases from J, with 11 bases between. The CDR3 sequence: CASSLYSGRQFF. In DNA, the CDR3 is TGTGCCAGCAGCTTATATTCCGGGCGGCAGTTCTTC.

This clonotype was observed at least ten times. V is TRBV11-2 and J is TRBJ1-6; D call uncertain. Trimming left V 4 bases short and J 6 bases short, with 4 bases between. CDR3 size: 12 residues. Germline CDR1 is SGHAT and CDR2 is FQNNGV. CDR3 sequence (DNA): TGTGCCAGCAGCTCGTCTAATTCACCCCTCCACTTT. Translating gives CASSSSNSPLHF.

As concerns this clonotype: The junction departs from germline at one end; a sequencing error may be responsible. This chain connects TRBV11-2 to TRBJ2-2; D possibly uses TRBD1 or TRBD2 (6 bases each). CDR3 length equals 14 residues. CDR1 and CDR2 from the germline V gene are SGHAT and FQNNGV. CDR3 in amino acids: CASHGGGNTGELFF. The CDR3 DNA is TGCGCCAGTCACGGAGGGGGAAACACCGGGGAGCTGTTTTTT.

This chain uses TRBV20-1 with TRBJ2-5; D not certain. V lost 0 bases and J lost 5, with 16 bases in between. The CDR3 contains 15 residues. Germline lookup yields CDR1 DFQATT and CDR2 SNEGSKA (reference sequence). CDR3 residues: CSARDREWGGETQYF. As DNA, the CDR3 is TGCAGTGCTAGAGATCGAGAATGGGGTGGGGAGACCCAGTACTTC.

This clonotype was counted at least ten times. This chain uses TRBV6-2 or TRBV6-3 with TRBJ1-1; no clear D gene. The CDR3 runs to 10 residues. V lost 6 bases and J 3 bases, leaving 2 bases between the germline ends. Germline loops: CDR1 MNHEY, CDR2 SVGEGT. CDR3 protein: CASSDTEAFF. In DNA form, the CDR3 reads TGTGCCAGCAGCGACACTGAAGCTTTCTTT.

There are a few counts of this clonotype. The genes are TRBV7-3 and TRBJ2-1; weak D call: TRBD1 (5 bases). Trimming cost V 5 bases and J 7 bases, with 15 bases left between them. The CDR3 contains 14 residues. Germline lookup yields CDR1 SGHTA and CDR2 FQGTGA. The CDR3 spells CASSNTFYRNEQFF. CDR3 nucleotides: TGTGCCAGCAGCAATACGTTCTACAGGAATGAGCAGTTCTTC.